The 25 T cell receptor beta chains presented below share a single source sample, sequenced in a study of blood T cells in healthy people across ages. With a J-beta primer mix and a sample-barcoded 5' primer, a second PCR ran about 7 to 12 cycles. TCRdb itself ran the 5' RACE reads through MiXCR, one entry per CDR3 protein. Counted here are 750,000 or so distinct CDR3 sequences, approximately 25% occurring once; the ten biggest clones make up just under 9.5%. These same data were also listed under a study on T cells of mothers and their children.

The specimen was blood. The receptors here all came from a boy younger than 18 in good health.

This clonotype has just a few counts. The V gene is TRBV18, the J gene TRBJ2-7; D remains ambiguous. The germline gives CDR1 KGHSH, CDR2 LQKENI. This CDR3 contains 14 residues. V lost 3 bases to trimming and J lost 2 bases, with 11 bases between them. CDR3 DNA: TGTGCCAGCTCACCCAACGGACCTACCTACGAGCAGTACTTC. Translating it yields CASSPNGPTYEQYF. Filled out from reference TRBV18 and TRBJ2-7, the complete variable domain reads NAGVMQNPRHLVRRRGQEARLRCSPMKGHSHVYWYRQLPEEGLKFMVYLQKENIIDESGMPKERFSAEFPKEGPSILRIQQVVRGDSAAYFCASSPNGPTYEQYFGPGTRLTVT.

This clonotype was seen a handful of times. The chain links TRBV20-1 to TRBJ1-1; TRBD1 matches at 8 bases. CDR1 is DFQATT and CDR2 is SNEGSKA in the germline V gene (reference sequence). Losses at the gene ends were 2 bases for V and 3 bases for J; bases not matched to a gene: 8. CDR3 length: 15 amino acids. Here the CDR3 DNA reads TGCAGTGCTAGATCCCAGCAGGGGGCCGACACTGAAGCTTTCTTT. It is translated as CSARSQQGADTEAFF.

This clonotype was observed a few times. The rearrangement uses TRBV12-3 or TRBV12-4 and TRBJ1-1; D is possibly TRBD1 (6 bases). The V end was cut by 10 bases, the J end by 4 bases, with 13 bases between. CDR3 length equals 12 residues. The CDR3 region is CAISPRGTEAFF. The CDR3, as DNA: TGTGCCATCAGCCCCAGGGGCACTGAAGCTTTCTTT.

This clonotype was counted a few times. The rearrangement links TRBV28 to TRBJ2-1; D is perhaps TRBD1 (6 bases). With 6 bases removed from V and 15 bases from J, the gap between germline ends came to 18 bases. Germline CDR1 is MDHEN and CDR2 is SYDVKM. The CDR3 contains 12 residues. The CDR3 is CASRSTNRAPFF. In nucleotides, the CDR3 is TGTGCCAGCAGGAGCACCAACAGGGCTCCGTTCTTC.

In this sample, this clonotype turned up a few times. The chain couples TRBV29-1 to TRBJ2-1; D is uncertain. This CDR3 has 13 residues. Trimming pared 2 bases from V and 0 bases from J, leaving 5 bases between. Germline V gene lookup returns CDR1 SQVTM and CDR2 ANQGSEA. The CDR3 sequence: CSVERRSYNEQFF. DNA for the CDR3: TGCAGCGTTGAACGGCGCTCCTACAATGAGCAGTTCTTC.

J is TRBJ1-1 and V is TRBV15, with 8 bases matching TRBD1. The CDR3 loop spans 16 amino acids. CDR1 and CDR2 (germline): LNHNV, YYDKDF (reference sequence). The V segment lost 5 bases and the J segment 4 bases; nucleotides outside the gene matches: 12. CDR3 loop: CATSGGRTGRVTEAFF. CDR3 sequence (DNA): TGTGCCACCAGCGGGGGACGGACAGGGAGGGTCACTGAAGCTTTCTTT.

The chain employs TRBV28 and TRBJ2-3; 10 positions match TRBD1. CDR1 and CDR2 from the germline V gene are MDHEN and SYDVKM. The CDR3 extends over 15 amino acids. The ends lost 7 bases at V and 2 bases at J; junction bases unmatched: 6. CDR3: CASNQDRGTTDTQYF. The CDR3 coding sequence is TGTGCCAGCAATCAGGACAGGGGGACCACAGATACGCAGTATTTT.

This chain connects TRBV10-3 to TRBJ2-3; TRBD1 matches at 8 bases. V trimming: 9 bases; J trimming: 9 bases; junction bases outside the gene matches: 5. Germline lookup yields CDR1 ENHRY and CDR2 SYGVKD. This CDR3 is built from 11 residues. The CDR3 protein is CAISGGGTQYF. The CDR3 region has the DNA TGTGCCATTTCAGGGGGCGGGACGCAGTATTTT.

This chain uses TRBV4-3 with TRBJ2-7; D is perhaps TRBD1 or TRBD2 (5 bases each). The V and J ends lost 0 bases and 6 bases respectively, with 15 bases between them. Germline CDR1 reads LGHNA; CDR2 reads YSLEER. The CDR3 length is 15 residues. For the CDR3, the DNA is TGCGCCAGCAGCCAAGATCGAACGGGGCTGGGCGAGCAGTACTTC. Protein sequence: CASSQDRTGLGEQYF.

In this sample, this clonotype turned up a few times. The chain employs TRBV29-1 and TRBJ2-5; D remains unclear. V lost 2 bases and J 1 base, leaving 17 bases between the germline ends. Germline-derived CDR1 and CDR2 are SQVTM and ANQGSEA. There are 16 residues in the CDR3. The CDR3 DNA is TGCAGCGTTGAAAACCCCAGAACCATGATCCAAGAGACCCAGTACTTC. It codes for CSVENPRTMIQETQYF.

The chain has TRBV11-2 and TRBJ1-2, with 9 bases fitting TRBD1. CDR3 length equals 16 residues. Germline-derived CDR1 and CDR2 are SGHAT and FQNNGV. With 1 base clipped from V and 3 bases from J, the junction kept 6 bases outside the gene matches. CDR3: CASSLGGQGWDYGYTF. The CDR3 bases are TGTGCCAGCAGCTTAGGGGGACAGGGATGGGACTATGGCTACACCTTC.

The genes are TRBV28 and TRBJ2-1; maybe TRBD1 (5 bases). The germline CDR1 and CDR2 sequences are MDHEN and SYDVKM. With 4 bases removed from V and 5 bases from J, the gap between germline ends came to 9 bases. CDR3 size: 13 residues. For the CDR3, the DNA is TGTGCCAGCAGTTCCAGGGTAGACAATGAGCAGTTCTTC. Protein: CASSSRVDNEQFF.

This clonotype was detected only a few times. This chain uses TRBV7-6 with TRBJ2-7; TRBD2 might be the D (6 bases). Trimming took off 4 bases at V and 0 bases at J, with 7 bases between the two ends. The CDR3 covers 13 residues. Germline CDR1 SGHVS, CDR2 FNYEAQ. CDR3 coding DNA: TGTGCCAGCAGCTGGAGGGACTCCTACGAGCAGTACTTC. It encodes CASSWRDSYEQYF.

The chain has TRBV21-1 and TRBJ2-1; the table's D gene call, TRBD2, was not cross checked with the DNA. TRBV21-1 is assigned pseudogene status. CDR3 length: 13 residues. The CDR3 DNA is TGTGCCAGCAGAGGGACCACCGGCAGTGAGCAGTTCTTC. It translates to CASRGTTGSEQFF.

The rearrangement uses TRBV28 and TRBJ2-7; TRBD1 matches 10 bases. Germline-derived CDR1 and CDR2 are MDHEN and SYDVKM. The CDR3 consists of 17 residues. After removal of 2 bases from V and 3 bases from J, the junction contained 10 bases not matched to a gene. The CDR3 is CASSLGGVGTGDYEQYF. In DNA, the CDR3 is TGTGCCAGCAGTTTAGGGGGGGTTGGGACAGGGGACTACGAGCAGTACTTC. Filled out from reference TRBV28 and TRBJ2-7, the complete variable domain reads DVKVTQSSRYLVKRTGEKVFLECVQDMDHENMFWYRQDPGLGLRLIYFSYDVKMKEKGDIPEGYSVSREKKERFSLILESASTNQTSMYLCASSLGGVGTGDYEQYFGPGTRLTVT.

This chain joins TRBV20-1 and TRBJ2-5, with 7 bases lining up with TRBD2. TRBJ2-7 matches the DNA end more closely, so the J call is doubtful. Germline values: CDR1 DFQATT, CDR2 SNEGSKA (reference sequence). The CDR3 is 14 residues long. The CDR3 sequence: CSASGGVRTYEQYF. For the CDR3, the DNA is TGCAGTGCTAGTGGGGGGGTAAGGACCTACGAGCAGTACTTC.

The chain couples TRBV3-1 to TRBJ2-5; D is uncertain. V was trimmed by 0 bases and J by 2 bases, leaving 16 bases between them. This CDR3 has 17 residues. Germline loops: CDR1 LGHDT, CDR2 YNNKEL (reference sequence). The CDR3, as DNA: TGTGCCAGCAGCCAAGAGCCCCCAAATCCTGTACAAGAGACCCAGTACTTC. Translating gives CASSQEPPNPVQETQYF.

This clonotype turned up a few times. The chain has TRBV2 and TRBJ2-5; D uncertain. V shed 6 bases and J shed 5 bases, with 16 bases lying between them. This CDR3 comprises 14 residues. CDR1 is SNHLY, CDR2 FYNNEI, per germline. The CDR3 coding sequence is TGTGCCAGCAGGCCATTTAGACCCGGGGAGACCCAGTACTTC. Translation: CASRPFRPGETQYF.

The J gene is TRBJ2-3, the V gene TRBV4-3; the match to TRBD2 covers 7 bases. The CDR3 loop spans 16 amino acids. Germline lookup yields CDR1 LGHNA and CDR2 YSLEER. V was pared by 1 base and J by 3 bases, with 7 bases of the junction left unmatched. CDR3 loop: CASSQVLRGGTDTQYF. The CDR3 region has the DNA TGCGCCAGCAGCCAAGTGTTAAGGGGAGGGACAGATACGCAGTATTTT.

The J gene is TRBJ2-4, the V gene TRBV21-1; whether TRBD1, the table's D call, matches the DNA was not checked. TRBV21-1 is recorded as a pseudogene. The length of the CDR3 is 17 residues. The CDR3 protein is CASSRRQRRRAKNIQYF. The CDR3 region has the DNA TGTGCCAGCAGCCGCCGACAGAGAAGAAGAGCCAAAAACATTCAGTACTTC.

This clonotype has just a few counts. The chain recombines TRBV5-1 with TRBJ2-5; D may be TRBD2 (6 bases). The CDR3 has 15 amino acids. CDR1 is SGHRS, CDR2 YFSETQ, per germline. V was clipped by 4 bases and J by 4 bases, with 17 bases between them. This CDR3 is CASSGLGGVRETQYF. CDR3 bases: TGCGCCAGCAGCGGCCTTGGCGGGGTAAGAGAGACCCAGTACTTC. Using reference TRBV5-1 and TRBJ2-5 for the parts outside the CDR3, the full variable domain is KAGVTQTPRYLIKTRGQQVTLSCSPISGHRSVSWYQQTPGQGLQFLFEYFSETQRNKGNFPGRFSGRQFSNSRSEMNVSTLELGDSALYLCASSGLGGVRETQYFGPGTRLLVL.

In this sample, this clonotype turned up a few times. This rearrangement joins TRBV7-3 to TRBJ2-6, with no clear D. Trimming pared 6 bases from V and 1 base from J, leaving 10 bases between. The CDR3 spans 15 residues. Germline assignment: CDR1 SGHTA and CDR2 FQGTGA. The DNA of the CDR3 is TGTGCCAGCAGTTATTCCCCATCTGGGGCCAACGTCCTGACTTTC. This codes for CASSYSPSGANVLTF.

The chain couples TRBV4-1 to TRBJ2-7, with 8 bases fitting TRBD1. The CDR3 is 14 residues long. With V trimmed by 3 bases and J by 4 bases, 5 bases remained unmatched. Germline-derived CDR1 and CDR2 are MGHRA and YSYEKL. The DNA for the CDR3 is TGCGCCAGCAGCCAGACAGGGGCAGGGTACGAGCAGTACTTC. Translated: CASSQTGAGYEQYF.

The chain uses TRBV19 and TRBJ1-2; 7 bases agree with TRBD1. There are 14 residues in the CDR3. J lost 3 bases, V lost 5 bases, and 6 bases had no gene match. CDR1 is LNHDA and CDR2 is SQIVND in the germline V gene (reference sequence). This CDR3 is CASSDQGVYYGYTF. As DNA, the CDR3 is TGTGCCAGTAGTGACCAGGGGGTCTACTATGGCTACACCTTC.

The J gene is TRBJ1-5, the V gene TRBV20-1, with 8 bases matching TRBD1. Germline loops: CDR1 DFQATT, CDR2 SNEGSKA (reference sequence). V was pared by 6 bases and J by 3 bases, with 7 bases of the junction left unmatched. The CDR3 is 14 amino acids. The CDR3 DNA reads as TGCAGTGCAACTGGACAGGGCTACAATCAGCCCCAGCATTTT. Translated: CSATGQGYNQPQHF.